A selection of T cell receptor beta chains follows, all from one sample in a study of T cell responses to AZD1222 COVID-19 vaccine. This table comes from immunoSEQ multiplex PCR, and its TCRdb copy is limited to in-frame clones, with some not included. The repertoire holds about 170,000 clones, with over 85% as singletons. The sequencing here drew on peripheral blood, taken on day 0 of AZD1222 vaccination. The receptors stem from an adult in good health. CDR3s include the opening cysteine and the closing phenylalanine or tryptophan. D genes are given only for firm matches. The size of a clone is reported for some rows only, either as once, few or many, or as a class for expanded clones.

cdr3_length	d_call	clone_size	v_call	j_call	cdr3_nt	cdr3_aa
15	TRBD1	-	TRBV6-1	TRBJ2-5	TGTGCCAGCAGTGAAAGAGAGGGGGCGAGGGAGACCCAGTACTTC	CASSEREGARETQYF
13	-	few	TRBV27	TRBJ2-7	TGTGCCAGCAGTTTATGGGCGTCCTACGAGCAGTACTTC	CASSLWASYEQYF
16	-	-	TRBV27	TRBJ1-2	TGTGCCAGCAGTTTAAATTTGCGGGGGGTGACGGGCGGCTACACCTTC	CASSLNLRGVTGGYTF
15	TRBD2	-	TRBV7-9	TRBJ2-5	TGTGCCAGCACCGAACGGGGACTAGCGATTTCGGGGCAGTACTTC	CASTERGLAISGQYF
16	TRBD1	-	TRBV30	TRBJ2-3	TGTGCCTGGAGTCGACCAGGGGGCCCCTCGGTCAGTACGCAGTATTTT	CAWSRPGGPSVSTQYF
15	TRBD2	-	TRBV6-5	TRBJ2-7	TGTGCCAGCAGTTTTACTAGCGGGGCCGTGTGGGAGCAGTACTTC	CASSFTSGAVWEQYF
12	-	-	TRBV11-2	TRBJ2-5	TGTGCCAGCAGCTTAGAACCCGGAGCCCAGTACTTC	CASSLEPGAQYF
12	-	-	TRBV19	TRBJ2-5	TGTGCCAGTAGTAAGAGCCGAGAGACCCAGTACTTC	CASSKSRETQYF
15	-	-	TRBV2	TRBJ1-5	TGTGCCAGCAGTCCACAGGGTTTGAGCAATCAGCCCCAGCATTTT	CASSPQGLSNQPQHF
16	-	-	TRBV9	TRBJ1-6	TGTGCCAGCAGCGTAGAAAGGGGCGGGCCTAATTCACCCCTCCACTTT	CASSVERGGPNSPLHF
14	-	-	TRBV27	TRBJ1-5	TGTGCCAGCAGTTTACGGGGGAGCAATCAGCCCCAGCATTTT	CASSLRGSNQPQHF
13	-	-	TRBV7-9	TRBJ1-2	TGTGCCAGCAGCTTAGCCGGAAACTATGGCTACACCTTC	CASSLAGNYGYTF
20	-	-	TRBV12-1	TRBJ1-5	-	CASSFALGISIRGSNQPQHF
16	-	-	TRBV19	TRBJ1-6	TGTGCCAGCTCTCCCGGCCGGAGGTCAACGGTTTCACCCCTCCACTTT	CASSPGRRSTVSPLHF
16	-	-	TRBV19	TRBJ1-4	TGTGCCAACTGGCGGGCAAGGGGGGAAGTTAAGGAAAAACTGTTTTTT	CANWRARGEVKEKLFF
16	TRBD1	-	TRBV3-1/TRBV3-2	TRBJ2-1	TGTGCCAGCAGCCAGAGCTGGGACAGTGGATGGAATGAGCAGTTCTTC	CASSQSWDSGWNEQFF
14	TRBD1	once	TRBV5-1	TRBJ2-7	TGCGCCAGCAGATTGGGACAGGGGGCCTACGAGCAGTACTTC	CASRLGQGAYEQYF
15	TRBD2	-	TRBV27	TRBJ2-1	TGTGCCAGCAGTCCAAGGGGACTAGCGGATAATGAGCAGTTCTTC	CASSPRGLADNEQFF
14	TRBD1	-	TRBV2	TRBJ1-2	TGTGCCAGCAGTCTGGACAGGGGAAACTATGGCTACACCTTC	CASSLDRGNYGYTF
14	TRBD2	-	TRBV3-1/TRBV3-2	TRBJ2-5	TGTGCCAGCAGCCATCTAGCGGGAGGGGAGACCCAGTACTTC	CASSHLAGGETQYF
13	-	-	TRBV19	TRBJ2-3	TGTGCCAGTAGCGGAACCTCCACAGATACGCAGTATTTT	CASSGTSTDTQYF
13	TRBD2	-	TRBV2	TRBJ2-7	TGTGCCAGCAGTGGGGGACTAGCGGCCGAGCAGTACTTC	CASSGGLAAEQYF
14	TRBD1	-	TRBV7-9	TRBJ1-2	TGTGCCAGCAGTGGGGACAGGGTCCTCGGTGGCTACACCTTC	CASSGDRVLGGYTF
17	-	few	TRBV19	TRBJ2-1	TGTGCCAGTAGTATAGATAGTTCCGCGGGACTCCTCAATGAGCAGTTCTTC	CASSIDSSAGLLNEQFF
12	-	-	TRBV30	TRBJ1-6	TGTGCCTGGAGCCTCGGTAATTCACCCCTCCACTTT	CAWSLGNSPLHF
14	-	-	TRBV7-9	TRBJ2-5	TGTGCCAGCAGCTTAGGACGGGAGCAAGAGACCCAGTACTTC	CASSLGREQETQYF
15	-	-	TRBV7-8	TRBJ1-1	TGTGCCAGCGCCTACCTCGGGAGGGCGAACACTGAAGCTTTCTTT	CASAYLGRANTEAFF
14	-	-	TRBV7-2	TRBJ1-2	TGTGCCAGCAGCTCCCGGTGGGCGCCCTATGGCTACACCTTC	CASSSRWAPYGYTF
16	-	-	TRBV18	TRBJ1-2	TGTGCCAGCTCACCCGCGGTCGGGGACGGAGCCTATGGCTACACCTTC	CASSPAVGDGAYGYTF
12	-	once	TRBV6-2/TRBV6-3	TRBJ2-3	TGTGCCAGCAGTTACGCAGGGGTTACGCAGTATTTT	CASSYAGVTQYF
14	-	-	TRBV7-3	TRBJ1-1	TGTGCCAGCAGCTCGACGGGGGGCTTCACTGAAGCTTTCTTT	CASSSTGGFTEAFF
14	TRBD1	-	TRBV2	TRBJ1-1	TGTGCCAGCAGTGGACAGGGATTGGCGGGTGAAGCTTTCTTT	CASSGQGLAGEAFF
15	-	-	TRBV5-5	TRBJ2-2	TGTGCCAGCAGCTTGTCCGGGGGCAGTACCGGGGAGCTGTTTTTT	CASSLSGGSTGELFF
14	-	-	TRBV6-6	TRBJ2-3	TGTGCCAGCAGTTACGGTCTTGAGGGAGATACGCAGTATTTT	CASSYGLEGDTQYF
13	-	-	TRBV19	TRBJ1-2	TGTGCCAGTAGTATGGAATTCCTCTATGGCTACACCTTC	CASSMEFLYGYTF
13	-	-	TRBV6-6	TRBJ1-2	TGTGCCAGCAGTTACGAAGGGGACTATGGCTACACCTTC	CASSYEGDYGYTF
16	TRBD1	once	TRBV7-9	TRBJ1-2	TGTGCCAGCAGCCCGTTCGGGACAGGGGGCTACAACGGCTACACCTTC	CASSPFGTGGYNGYTF
15	TRBD1	few	TRBV24-1	TRBJ1-2	TGTGCCACCAGTGATGCCGGGACAGGGAGGGATGGCTACACCTTC	CATSDAGTGRDGYTF
14	-	-	TRBV7-9	TRBJ1-4	TGTGCCAGCAGCTTAGGACAATCGGGGGAAAAACTGTTTTTT	CASSLGQSGEKLFF
13	-	-	TRBV27	TRBJ1-1	TGTGCCAGCAGTCCCGGTCGGGGCTCTGAAGCTTTCTTT	CASSPGRGSEAFF
13	-	-	TRBV12-3/TRBV12-4	TRBJ2-3	TGTGCCAGCAGGGTGGGGACGGTGGATACGCAGTATTTT	CASRVGTVDTQYF
14	TRBD1	-	TRBV19	TRBJ2-2	TGTGCCAGTAGAGACAGGGGCTTCACCGGGGAGCTGTTTTTT	CASRDRGFTGELFF
12	-	-	TRBV6-5	TRBJ2-5	TGTGCCAGCAGTTACTACCAAGAGACCCAGTACTTC	CASSYYQETQYF
15	-	-	TRBV5-1	TRBJ1-1	TGCGCCAGCACGTCTCGGGGTTCTGGGAACACTGAAGCTTTCTTT	CASTSRGSGNTEAFF
15	TRBD1	-	TRBV19	TRBJ1-1	TGTGCCAGTAGTGTACAGGACAGGGGGAACACTGAAGCTTTCTTT	CASSVQDRGNTEAFF
15	-	-	TRBV9	TRBJ2-1	TGTGCCAGCTACCCACCTAGCGACTCCTACAATGAGCAGTTCTTC	CASYPPSDSYNEQFF
15	-	-	TRBV2	TRBJ2-5	TGTGCCAGCAGTGAAGTGCGGGGCCCCCAAGAGACCCAGTACTTC	CASSEVRGPQETQYF
16	TRBD1	-	TRBV27	TRBJ1-6	TGTGCCAGCAGTTACTACATTCGAGGGGGCGAATCACCCCTCCACTTT	CASSYYIRGGESPLHF
17	TRBD2	-	TRBV2	TRBJ2-1	TGTGCCAGCAGAAAGGGGGGGGTAGCGGGAGGCTGGGATGAGCAGTTCTTC	CASRKGGVAGGWDEQFF
14	-	-	TRBV21-1	TRBJ2-7	TGTGCCAGCAGCAAAATGGGCAGGGCCTACGAGCAGTACTTC	CASSKMGRAYEQYF
15	-	-	TRBV19	TRBJ1-4	TGTGCCAGTAGTCCTCAAAGGCGCTATAATGAAAAACTGTTTTTT	CASSPQRRYNEKLFF
16	TRBD1	-	TRBV14	TRBJ2-7	TGTGCCAGCAGCCCGCTTTGGACAGGGGGTACCTACGAGCAGTACTTC	CASSPLWTGGTYEQYF